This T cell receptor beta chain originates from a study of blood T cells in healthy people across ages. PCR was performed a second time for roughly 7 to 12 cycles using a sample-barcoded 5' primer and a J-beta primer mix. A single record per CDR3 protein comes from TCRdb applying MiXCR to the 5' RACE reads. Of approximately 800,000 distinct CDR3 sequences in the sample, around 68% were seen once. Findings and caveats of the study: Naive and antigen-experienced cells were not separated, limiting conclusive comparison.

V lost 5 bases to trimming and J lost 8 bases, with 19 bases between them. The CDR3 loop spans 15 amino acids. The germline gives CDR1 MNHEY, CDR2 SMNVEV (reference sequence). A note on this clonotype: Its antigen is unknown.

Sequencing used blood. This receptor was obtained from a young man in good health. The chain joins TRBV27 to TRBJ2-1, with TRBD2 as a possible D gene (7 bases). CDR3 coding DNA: TGTGCCAGCAGTCCGGAGAGAGGGGGGGCCGATGAGCAGTTCTTC. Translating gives CASSPERGGADEQFF.